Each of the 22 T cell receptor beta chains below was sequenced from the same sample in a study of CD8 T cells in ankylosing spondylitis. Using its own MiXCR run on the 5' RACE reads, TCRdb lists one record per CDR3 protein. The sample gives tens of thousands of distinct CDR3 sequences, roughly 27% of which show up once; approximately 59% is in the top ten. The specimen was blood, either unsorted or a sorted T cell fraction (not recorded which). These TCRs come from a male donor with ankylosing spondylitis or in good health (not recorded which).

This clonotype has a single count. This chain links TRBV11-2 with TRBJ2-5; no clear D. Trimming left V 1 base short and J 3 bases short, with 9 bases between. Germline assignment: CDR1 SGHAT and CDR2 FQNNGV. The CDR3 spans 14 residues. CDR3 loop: CASSLGGVKETQYF. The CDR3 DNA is TGTGCCAGCAGCTTAGGTGGGGTTAAAGAGACCCAGTACTTC.

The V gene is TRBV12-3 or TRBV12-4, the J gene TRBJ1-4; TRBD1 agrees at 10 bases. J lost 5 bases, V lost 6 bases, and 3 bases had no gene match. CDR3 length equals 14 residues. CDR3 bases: TGTGCCAGCAGCTGGGACAGGGGAAATGAAAAACTGTTTTTT. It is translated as CASSWDRGNEKLFF.

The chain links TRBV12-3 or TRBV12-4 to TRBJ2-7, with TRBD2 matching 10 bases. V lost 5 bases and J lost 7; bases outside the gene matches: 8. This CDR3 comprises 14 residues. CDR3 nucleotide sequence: TGTGCCAGCAGTCCACTAGCGGGGCCTTATGAGCAGTACTTC. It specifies CASSPLAGPYEQYF.

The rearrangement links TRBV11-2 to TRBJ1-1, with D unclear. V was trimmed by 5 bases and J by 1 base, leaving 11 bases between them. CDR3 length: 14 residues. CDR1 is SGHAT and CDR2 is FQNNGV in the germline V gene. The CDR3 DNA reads TGTGCCAGCAGCACCCGGACGGGGAACACTGAAGCTTTCTTT. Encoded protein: CASSTRTGNTEAFF.

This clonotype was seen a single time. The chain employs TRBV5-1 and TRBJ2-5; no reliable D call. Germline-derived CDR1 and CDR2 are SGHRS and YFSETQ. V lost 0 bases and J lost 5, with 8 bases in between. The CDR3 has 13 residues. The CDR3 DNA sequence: TGCGCCAGCAGCTTGGTGGGCGCGGAGACCCAGTACTTC. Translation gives CASSLVGAETQYF.

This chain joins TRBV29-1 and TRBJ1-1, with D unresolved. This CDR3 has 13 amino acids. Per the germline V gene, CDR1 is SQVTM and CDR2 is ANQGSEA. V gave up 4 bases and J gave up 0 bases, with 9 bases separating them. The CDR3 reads CSVVEKMNTEAFF. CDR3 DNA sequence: TGCAGCGTTGTGGAGAAAATGAACACTGAAGCTTTCTTT.

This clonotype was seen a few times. CDR3 sequence reads: CASSPGLAPGELFF. The CDR3 DNA reads as TGTGCCAGCAGCCCGGGACTAGCCCCCGGGGAGCTGTTTTTT. This chain links TRBV12-3 or TRBV12-4 with TRBJ2-2; 9 bases map to TRBD2. After removal of 6 bases from V and 6 bases from J, the junction contained 5 bases not matched to a gene. The CDR3 runs to 14 residues.

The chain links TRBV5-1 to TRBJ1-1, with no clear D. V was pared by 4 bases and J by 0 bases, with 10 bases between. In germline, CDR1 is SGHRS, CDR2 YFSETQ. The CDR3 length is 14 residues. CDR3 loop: CASSKDGLNTEAFF. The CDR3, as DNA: TGCGCCAGCAGCAAGGACGGATTGAACACTGAAGCTTTCTTT. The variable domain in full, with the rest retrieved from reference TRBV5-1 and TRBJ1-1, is KAGVTQTPRYLIKTRGQQVTLSCSPISGHRSVSWYQQTPGQGLQFLFEYFSETQRNKGNFPGRFSGRQFSNSRSEMNVSTLELGDSALYLCASSKDGLNTEAFFGQGTRLTVV.

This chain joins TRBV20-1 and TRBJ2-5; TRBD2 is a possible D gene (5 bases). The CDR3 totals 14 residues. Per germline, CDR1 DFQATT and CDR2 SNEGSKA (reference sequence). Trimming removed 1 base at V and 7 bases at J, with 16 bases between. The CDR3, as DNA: TGCAGTGCTAGAGGGGAGACTGATGTGCGGACCCAGTACTTC. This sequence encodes CSARGETDVRTQYF.

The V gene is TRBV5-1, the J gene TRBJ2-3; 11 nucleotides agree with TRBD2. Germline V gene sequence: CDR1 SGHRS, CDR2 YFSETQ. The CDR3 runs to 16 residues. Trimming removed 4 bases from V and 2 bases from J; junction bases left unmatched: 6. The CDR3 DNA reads TGCGCCAGCAGCAGCGGACTAGCGGGTTACACAGATACGCAGTATTTT. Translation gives CASSSGLAGYTDTQYF. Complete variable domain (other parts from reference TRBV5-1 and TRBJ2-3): KAGVTQTPRYLIKTRGQQVTLSCSPISGHRSVSWYQQTPGQGLQFLFEYFSETQRNKGNFPGRFSGRQFSNSRSEMNVSTLELGDSALYLCASSSGLAGYTDTQYFGPGTRLTVL.

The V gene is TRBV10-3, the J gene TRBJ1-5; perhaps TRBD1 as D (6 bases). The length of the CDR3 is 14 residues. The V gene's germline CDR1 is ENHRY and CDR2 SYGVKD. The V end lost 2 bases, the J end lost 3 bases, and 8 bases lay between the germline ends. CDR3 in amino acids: CAISEGDNNQPQHF. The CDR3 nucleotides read TGTGCCATCAGTGAGGGGGACAACAATCAGCCCCAGCATTTT.

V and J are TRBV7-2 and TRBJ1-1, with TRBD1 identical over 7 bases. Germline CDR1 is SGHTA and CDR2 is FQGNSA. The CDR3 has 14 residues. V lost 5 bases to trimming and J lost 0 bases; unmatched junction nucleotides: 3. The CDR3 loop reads CASSKDRLNTEAFF. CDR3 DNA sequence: TGTGCCAGCAGCAAGGACAGGTTGAACACTGAAGCTTTCTTT. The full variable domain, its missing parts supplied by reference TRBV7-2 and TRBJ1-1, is GAGVSQSPSNKVTEKGKDVELRCDPISGHTALYWYRQSLGQGLEFLIYFQGNSAPDKSGLPSDRFSAERTGGSVSTLTIQRTQQEDSAVYLCASSKDRLNTEAFFGQGTRLTVV.

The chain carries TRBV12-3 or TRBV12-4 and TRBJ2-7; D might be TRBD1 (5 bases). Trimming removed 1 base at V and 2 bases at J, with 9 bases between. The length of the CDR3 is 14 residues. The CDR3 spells CASSLGDRAYEQYV. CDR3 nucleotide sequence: TGTGCCAGCAGTTTAGGAGACAGAGCCTACGAGCAGTACGTC.

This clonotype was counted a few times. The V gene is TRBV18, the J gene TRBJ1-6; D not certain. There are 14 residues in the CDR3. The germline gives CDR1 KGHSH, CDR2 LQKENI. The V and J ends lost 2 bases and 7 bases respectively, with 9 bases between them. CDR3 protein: CASSPGVGNSPLHF. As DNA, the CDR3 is TGTGCCAGCTCACCAGGGGTAGGGAATTCACCCCTCCACTTT.

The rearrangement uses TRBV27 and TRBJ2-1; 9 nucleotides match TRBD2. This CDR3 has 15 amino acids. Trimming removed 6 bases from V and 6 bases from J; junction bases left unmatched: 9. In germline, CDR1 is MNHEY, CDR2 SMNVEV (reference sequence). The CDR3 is CASSLWREGSNEQFF. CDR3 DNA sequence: TGTGCCAGCAGCCTTTGGCGGGAGGGGTCCAATGAGCAGTTCTTC.

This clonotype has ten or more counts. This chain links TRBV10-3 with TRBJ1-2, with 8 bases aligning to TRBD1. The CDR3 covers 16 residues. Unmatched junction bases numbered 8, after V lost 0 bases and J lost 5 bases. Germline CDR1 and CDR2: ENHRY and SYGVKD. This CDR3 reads CAISESTWGQDYGYTF. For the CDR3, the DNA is TGTGCCATCAGTGAGTCGACCTGGGGACAGGATTATGGCTACACCTTC.

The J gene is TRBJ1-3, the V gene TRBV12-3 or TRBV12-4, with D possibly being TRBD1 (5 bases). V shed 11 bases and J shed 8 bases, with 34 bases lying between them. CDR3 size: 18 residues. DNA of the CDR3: TGTGCCTTCTATAACCCGCGTCTAGGGGTATCACAGTCGGACACCATATATTTT. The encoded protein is CAFYNPRLGVSQSDTIYF.

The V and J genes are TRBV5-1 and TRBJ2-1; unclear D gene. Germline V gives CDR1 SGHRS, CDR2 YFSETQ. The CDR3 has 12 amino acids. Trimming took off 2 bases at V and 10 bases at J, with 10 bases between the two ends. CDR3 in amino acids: CASSFSPSEQFF. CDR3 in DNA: TGCGCCAGCAGCTTTAGCCCTTCGGAGCAGTTCTTC.

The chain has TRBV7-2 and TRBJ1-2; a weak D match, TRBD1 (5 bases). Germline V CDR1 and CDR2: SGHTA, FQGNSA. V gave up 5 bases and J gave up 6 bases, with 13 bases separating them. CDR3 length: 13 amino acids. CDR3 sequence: CASSPGAGHGYTF. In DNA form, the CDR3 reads TGTGCCAGCAGCCCCGGGGCAGGGCATGGCTACACCTTC.

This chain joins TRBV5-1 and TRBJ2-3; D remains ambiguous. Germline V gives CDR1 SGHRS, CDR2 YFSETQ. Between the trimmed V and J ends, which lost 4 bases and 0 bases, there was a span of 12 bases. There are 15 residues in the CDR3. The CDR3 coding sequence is TGCGCCAGCAGCAACGGTGAAGCTAGCACAGATACGCAGTATTTT. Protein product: CASSNGEASTDTQYF.

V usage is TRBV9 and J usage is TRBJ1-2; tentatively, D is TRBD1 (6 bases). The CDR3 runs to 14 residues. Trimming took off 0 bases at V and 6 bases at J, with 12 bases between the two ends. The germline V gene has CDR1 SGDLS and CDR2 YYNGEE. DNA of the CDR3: TGTGCCAGCAGCGTAGCTTCCCACAGGGATGGCTACACCTTC. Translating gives CASSVASHRDGYTF.

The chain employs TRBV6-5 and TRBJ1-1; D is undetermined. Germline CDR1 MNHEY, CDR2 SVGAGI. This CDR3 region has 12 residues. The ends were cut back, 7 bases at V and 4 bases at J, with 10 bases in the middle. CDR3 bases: TGTGCCAGCAAGCGGGGTTTCACTGAAGCTTTCTTT. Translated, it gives CASKRGFTEAFF.